The 12 T cell receptor beta chains given below trace back to one sample, sequenced in a study of cytomegalovirus exposure and HLA in healthy donors. Researchers ran the PCR with 60 Vbeta and 13 Jbeta primers. Produced via immunoSEQ multiplex PCR; TCRdb's table is partial and in-frame only. The sample shows 150,000 to 200,000 clones, approximately 84% of them seen only once. Sequenced sample: PBMCs. These receptors were obtained from a girl less than two years old in good health and CMV-seronegative.

The chain combines TRBV4-3 with TRBJ2-7; no reliable D call. Per the germline V gene, CDR1 is LGHNA and CDR2 is YSLEER. The V end lost 0 bases, the J end lost 4 bases, and 16 bases lay between the germline ends. CDR3 length: 16 residues. The CDR3 spells CASSQDVARFTYEQYF. CDR3 coding DNA: TGCGCCAGCAGCCAAGATGTGGCGCGGTTCACGTACGAGCAGTACTTC.

This clone was observed a few times. The gene calls are TRBV10-3 and TRBJ2-3; 8 bases map to TRBD2. Germline V gene sequence: CDR1 ENHRY, CDR2 SYGVKD. J gave up 0 bases and V 7 bases, and 3 bases lay outside the gene matches. The CDR3 contains 14 residues. The CDR3 here is CAIKLAASTDTQYF. The CDR3 coding sequence is TGTGCCATCAAACTAGCGGCCAGCACAGATACGCAGTATTTT.

V gene TRBV19 combines with J gene TRBJ1-3; D is unresolved. The germline CDR1 and CDR2 sequences are LNHDA and SQIVND (reference sequence). The CDR3 covers 17 residues. The V end lost 7 bases, the J end lost 0 bases, and 19 bases lay between the germline ends. DNA for the CDR3: TGTGCCAGTACCCACGGCGGGTCCCTTCTCTCTGGAAACACCATATATTTT. Protein product: CASTHGGSLLSGNTIYF.

The chain uses TRBV29-1 and TRBJ1-4; the match to TRBD1 covers 7 bases. V was clipped by 3 bases and J by 8 bases; unmatched bases: 21. The CDR3 runs 18 residues. CDR1 and CDR2 from the germline V gene are SQVTM and ANQGSEA. The CDR3 reads CSVDGGVGTANLGEKLFF. CDR3 sequence (DNA): TGCAGCGTTGATGGTGGTGTGGGGACAGCAAATCTCGGGGAAAAACTGTTTTTT. The complete variable domain, with remaining parts taken from reference TRBV29-1 and TRBJ1-4, reads SAVISQKPSRDICQRGTSLTIQCQVDSQVTMMFWYRQQPGQSLTLIATANQGSEATYESGFVIDKFPISRPNLTFSTLTVSNMSPEDSSIYLCSVDGGVGTANLGEKLFFGSGTQLSVL.

V and J are TRBV7-8 and TRBJ1-6, with D perhaps matching TRBD1 (5 bases). The CDR3 runs 15 residues. Germline loops: CDR1 SGHVS, CDR2 FQNEAQ. V lost 1 base and J 7 bases, leaving 11 bases between the germline ends. The CDR3: CASSLESGSNSPLHF. CDR3 bases: TGTGCCAGCAGCTTAGAGTCAGGGTCAAATTCACCCCTCCACTTT. The whole variable domain, remainder taken from reference TRBV7-8 and TRBJ1-6, is GAGVSQSPRYKVAKRGQDVALRCDPISGHVSLFWYQQALGQGPEFLTYFQNEAQLDKSGLPSDRFFAERPEGSVSTLKIQRTQQEDSAVYLCASSLESGSNSPLHFGNGTRLTVT.

The V and J genes are TRBV7-2 and TRBJ2-2; D gene ambiguous. There are 12 residues in the CDR3. Per germline, CDR1 SGHTA and CDR2 FQGNSA. V dropped 7 bases and J dropped 0 bases, with 3 bases sitting between them. The CDR3 region is CASNTNTGELFF. CDR3 nucleotide sequence: TGTGCCAGCAACACGAACACCGGGGAGCTGTTTTTT.

Here the CDR3 DNA reads TGCGCCAGCAGCTTGGCCGATTTTTCAGGTTCTGGGGCCAACGTCCTGACTTTC. The encoded protein is CASSLADFSGSGANVLTF. This sequence joins TRBV5-1 and TRBJ2-6, with D hard to call. The CDR3 length is 18 residues. Germline CDR1 reads SGHRS; CDR2 reads YFSETQ. Deletions cut 0 bases from V and 1 base from J, with 14 bases between.

This sequence joins TRBV5-4 and TRBJ2-7, with 11 bases aligning to TRBD2. The ends lost 2 bases at V and 5 bases at J; junction bases unmatched: 6. The CDR3 sequence is 15 residues long. The germline V gene has CDR1 SGHNT and CDR2 YYREEE (reference sequence). The CDR3 DNA follows: TGTGCCAGCAGCTTAATAGCGGGAGGGCCGCACGAGCAGTACTTC. Amino acids: CASSLIAGGPHEQYF.

The V and J genes are TRBV4-1 and TRBJ1-2, with TRBD1 matching 7 bases. V lost 1 base and J lost 2; bases outside the gene matches: 10. The CDR3 totals 17 residues. Per germline, CDR1 MGHRA and CDR2 YSYEKL. CDR3 nucleotide sequence: TGCGCCAGCAGCCAAGCGGACAGGCAGGGAGACAACTATGGCTACACCTTC. Its protein is CASSQADRQGDNYGYTF.

The J gene is TRBJ2-2, the V gene TRBV6-5; 9 bases map to TRBD2. Per the germline V gene, CDR1 is MNHEY and CDR2 is SVGAGI. This CDR3 region has 16 residues. Losses at the gene ends were 4 bases for V and 5 bases for J; bases not matched to a gene: 8. CDR3 bases: TGTGCCAGCAGTTCCTTAGCGGGAGAGGGTACCGGGGAGCTGTTTTTT. The encoded protein is CASSSLAGEGTGELFF.

The table lists this clone with a few counts. For the CDR3, the DNA is TGTGCCAGCAGTGAAACTAGCTTCTGGCAGTACTCTGGGGCCAACGTCCTGACTTTC. Amino acid sequence: CASSETSFWQYSGANVLTF. The V and J genes are TRBV2 and TRBJ2-6, with D maybe TRBD2 (6 bases). Germline V lookup: CDR1 SNHLY, CDR2 FYNNEI. This CDR3 region has 19 residues. V lost 2 bases and J lost 0, with 17 bases in between.

This clone appeared a single time. The chain has TRBV7-9 and TRBJ2-5, with D possibly matching TRBD1 (8 bases). The germline CDR1 and CDR2 sequences are SEHNR and FQNEAQ (reference sequence). The CDR3 loop spans 17 amino acids. V was pared by 5 bases and J by 5 bases, with 24 bases between. The CDR3 loop is CASSRDRWRGFGETQYF. The CDR3 DNA reads TGTGCCAGCAGCCGGGACAGGTGGCGGGGGTTCGGGGAGACCCAGTACTTC.